The rows below give T cell receptor beta chains drawn from one sample of a study of a mutant IDH1 vaccine in newly diagnosed glioma. Only in-frame clones appear in the TCRdb table, and some are missing; sequencing was by immunoSEQ multiplex PCR. The table has 60,000 or so clones, 84% seen once; the top ten hold over 3.5%. These receptors are not linked to any known antigen. The source was PBMCs, collected from a glioma patient whose treatment included an IDH1 peptide vaccine. The source of these receptors is a man aged 25-45 years with glioma. Both conserved end residues are part of each CDR3. A D gene is named only where the DNA matches it firmly.

J gene	V gene	CDR3 length	D gene	CDR3 protein
TRBJ2-1	TRBV5-1	17	TRBD2	CASRIVPGTSGYNEQFF
TRBJ1-1	TRBV19	17	TRBD1	CASSEWKTGGRNTEAFF
TRBJ2-1	TRBV4-1	19	-	CASSQDPVGGVGYYNEQFF
TRBJ2-7	TRBV5-1	13	-	CASSLDPVYEQYF
TRBJ2-7	TRBV11-2	13	TRBD1	CASSSDRDYEQYF
TRBJ1-1	TRBV14	13	TRBD1	CASSQDRTGKAFF
TRBJ2-2	TRBV25-1	12	TRBD1	CASSPTGAGLFF
TRBJ1-6	TRBV18	15	-	CASSRPGLQDSPLHF
TRBJ2-1	TRBV13	16	TRBD2	CASSSRVAGPYNEQFF
TRBJ1-1	TRBV9	12	-	CASGRGSYEAFF
TRBJ1-5	TRBV27	15	-	CASSPTTGPNQPQHF
TRBJ1-6	TRBV5-1	17	-	CASSLERGPMDNSPLHF
TRBJ2-1	TRBV5-1	12	-	CASSLTDNEQFF
TRBJ1-1	TRBV2	14	-	CASSSRGAGTEAFF
TRBJ1-1	TRBV5-1	16	-	CASSPSGTSTTTEAFF
TRBJ2-5	TRBV6-5	15	-	CASSYSTGIKGTQYF
TRBJ1-3	TRBV5-5	16	TRBD1	CASSFDRASSGNTIYF
TRBJ2-5	TRBV7-9	12	-	CASSPDVETQYF
TRBJ1-4	TRBV6-5	15	-	CASTQSGGVGEKLFF
TRBJ1-2	TRBV28	13	-	CASSFSENYGYTF
TRBJ2-7	TRBV30	14	TRBD1	CAWSVGTGAYEQYF
TRBJ1-1	TRBV7-9	16	TRBD1	CASSSRDRGPNTEAFF
TRBJ2-3	TRBV5-1	16	-	CASSLELRSSTDTQYF
TRBJ2-3	TRBV7-9	16	TRBD1	CASIRPGTGDTDTQYF
TRBJ1-2	TRBV29-1	11	-	CSVGANYGYTF
TRBJ2-7	TRBV19	16	-	CASSIRGSTGVHEQYF